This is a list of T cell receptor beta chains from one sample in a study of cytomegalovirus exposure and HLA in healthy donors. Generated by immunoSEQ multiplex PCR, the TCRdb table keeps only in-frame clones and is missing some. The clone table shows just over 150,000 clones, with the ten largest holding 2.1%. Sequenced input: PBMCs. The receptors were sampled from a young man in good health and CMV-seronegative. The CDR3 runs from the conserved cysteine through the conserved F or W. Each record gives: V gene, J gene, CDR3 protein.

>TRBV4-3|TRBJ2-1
CASSQAAGGSYNEQFF
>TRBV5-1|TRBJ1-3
CASSLGTGSSGNTIYF
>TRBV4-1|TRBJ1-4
CASSQTGTPLREKLFF
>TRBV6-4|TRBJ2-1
CASSEQGSGYNEQFF
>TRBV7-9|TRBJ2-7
CASSLDAGASYEQYF
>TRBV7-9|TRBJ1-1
CASSPYTEAFF
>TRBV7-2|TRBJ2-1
CASSLHNPGAGESEQFF
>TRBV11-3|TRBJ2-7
CASSSPPRSYEQYF
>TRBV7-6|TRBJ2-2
CASSSFLVAGDSGELFF
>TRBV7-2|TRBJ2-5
CASSYGGKETQYF
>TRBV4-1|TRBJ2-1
CASSQRAGVREQFF
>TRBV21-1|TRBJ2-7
CASKSPLNDWLSYEQYF
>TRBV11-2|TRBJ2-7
CASSLVKWSSPEQYF
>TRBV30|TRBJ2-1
CAWSRREEYNEQFF
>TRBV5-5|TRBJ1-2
CASSEATGNLNYGYTF
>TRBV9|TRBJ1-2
CASSGGVLRDYGYTF
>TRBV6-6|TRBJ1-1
CASSFTGRGTEAFF
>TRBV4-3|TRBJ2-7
CASSQERTGYREQYF
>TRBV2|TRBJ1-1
CASSDRDRAAFF
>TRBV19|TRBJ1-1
CASSIVGTLNTEAFF
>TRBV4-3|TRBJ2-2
CASSQVYTGTSSTGELFF
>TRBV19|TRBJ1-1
CASSSQGRGNTEAFF
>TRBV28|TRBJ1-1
CASRMTGPYTEAFF
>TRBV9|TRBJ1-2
CASSPGGFGGYTF
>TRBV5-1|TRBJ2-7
CASSPAGGYHEQYF
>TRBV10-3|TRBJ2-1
CAVKMLAGENEQFF
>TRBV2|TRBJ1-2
CASSDQGSYGYTF
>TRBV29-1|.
CSVRRGYEQYF
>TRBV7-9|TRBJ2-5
CASRVQSETQYF
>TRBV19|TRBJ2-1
CASMVQGALQKDEQFF
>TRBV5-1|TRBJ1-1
CASSRDSMNTEAFF
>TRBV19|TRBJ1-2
CASSRQDRRIYGYTF
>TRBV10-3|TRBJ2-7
CAIRTSGRTSYEQYF
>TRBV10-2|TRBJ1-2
CASSEDRALGGYTF
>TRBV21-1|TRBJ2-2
CASSDRRPSGPNTGELFF
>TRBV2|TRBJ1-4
CASNDRSTNEKLFF
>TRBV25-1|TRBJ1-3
CASSQAGFSGNTIYF
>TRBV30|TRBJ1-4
CAWSLLVRKKLFF
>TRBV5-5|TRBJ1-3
CASSPGQGVVGNTIYF
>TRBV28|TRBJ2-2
CASSSGGSGTGELFF
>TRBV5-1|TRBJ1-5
CASKEGRGNQPQHF